The 21 T cell receptor beta chains listed next were all sequenced from one sample in a study of regulatory T cells in long-lasting Graves disease. Both iRepertoire HTBI primers and Arm-PCR of CDR3 regions were used to build the TCR beta libraries. One entry per CDR3 protein, called by TCRdb with MiXCR from the multiplex PCR reads. This sample has approximately 290,000 distinct CDR3 sequences, with around 20% found just once. The time point was: persistent/refractory GD, antithyroid drugs over 5 years with positive TRAb. TCR sequences were obtained from RNA taken from PBMCs. The sample was peripheral blood mononuclear cells (PBMCs), taken when the disease was refractory, from a patient treated with antithyroid drugs. The receptors shown here come from a female donor with Graves disease.

The sample holds many counts of this clonotype. The rearrangement joins TRBV13 to TRBJ2-5, with TRBD2 identical over 7 bases. The J segment lost 1 base and the V segment lost 3 bases, leaving 5 bases of the junction unmatched. CDR1 is PRHDT and CDR2 is FYEKMQ in the germline V gene (reference sequence). There are 15 residues in the CDR3. The CDR3 spells CASSFRGRAQETQYF. For the CDR3, the DNA is TGTGCCAGCAGCTTTCGAGGGAGGGCCCAAGAGACCCAGTACTTC. Full variable domain (rest looked up from reference TRBV13 and TRBJ2-5): AAGVIQSPRHLIKEKRETATLKCYPIPRHDTVYWYQQGPGQDPQFLISFYEKMQSDKGSIPDRFSAQQFSDYHSELNMSSLELGDSALYFCASSFRGRAQETQYFGPGTRLLVL.

V is TRBV29-1 and J is TRBJ1-5, with D hard to call. The V gene's germline CDR1 is SQVTM and CDR2 ANQGSEA. There are 14 residues in the CDR3. The V end was cut by 6 bases, the J end by 2 bases, with 14 bases between. The CDR3 DNA follows: TGCAGCGTCCTGGACGGACGAGGCAATCAGCCCCAGCATTTT. Its protein product is CSVLDGRGNQPQHF.

This chain joins TRBV27 and TRBJ2-7; TRBD1 might be the D (6 bases). Germline CDR1 is MNHEY and CDR2 is SMNVEV (reference sequence). V lost 8 bases and J lost 5, with 16 bases in between. The CDR3 is 13 residues long. This chain's CDR3 is CASGLQGRHEQYF. The CDR3 coding sequence is TGTGCCAGCGGATTACAGGGACGGCACGAGCAGTACTTC.

This clonotype was counted between two and nine times. The V gene is TRBV27, the J gene TRBJ1-1; TRBD1 aligns across 7 bases. V shed 5 bases, J shed 5 bases, and the junction held 17 bases outside the gene matches. Looked up from germline, CDR1 is MNHEY and CDR2 is SMNVEV (reference sequence). There are 17 residues in the CDR3. The CDR3 region has the DNA TGTGCCAGCAGTCCGCCGACAGGGCTCTCCATACGGACTGAAGCTTTCTTT. Its protein product is CASSPPTGLSIRTEAFF.

The sample holds a few counts of this clonotype. The CDR3: CASSFIGGAYEQYF. CDR3 sequence (DNA): TGTGCCAGCAGTTTTATTGGGGGGGCCTACGAGCAGTACTTC. The chain links TRBV12-3 or TRBV12-4 to TRBJ2-7; TRBD2 aligns across 7 bases. V lost 3 bases, J lost 2 bases, and 4 bases stayed unmatched. The CDR3 totals 14 residues.

This rearrangement joins TRBV13 to TRBJ1-6; no clear D gene. The ends were cut back, 2 bases at V and 0 bases at J, with 8 bases in the middle. Germline CDR1 and CDR2: PRHDT and FYEKMQ (reference sequence). The CDR3 is 16 residues long. The CDR3 region has the DNA TGTGCCAGCAGCTTAAGCCACTTCTCCTATAATTCACCCCTCCACTTT. Residues: CASSLSHFSYNSPLHF.

This clonotype occurred many times. The rearrangement uses TRBV28 and TRBJ2-2; tentative D call: TRBD2 (6 bases). The ends were cut back, 8 bases at V and 0 bases at J, with 13 bases in the middle. CDR1 and CDR2 (germline): MDHEN, SYDVKM. The CDR3 is 15 residues long. CDR3 sequence: CASGASAANTGELFF. The DNA for the CDR3 is TGTGCCAGCGGAGCTAGCGCGGCGAACACCGGGGAGCTGTTTTTT.

Concerning this clonotype: One base away lies a much larger clone, so this may be a sequencing read error. The chain uses TRBV28 and TRBJ2-2; the D gene is possibly TRBD2 (5 bases). This CDR3 has 13 residues. Germline V lookup: CDR1 MDHEN, CDR2 SYDVKM. The DNA for the CDR3 is TGTGCCAGCAAGTTTACCAGCACCGGGGAGCCGTTTTTT. It is translated as CASKFTSTGEPFF.

This clonotype was seen a few times. V and J are TRBV20-1 and TRBJ2-5, with TRBD2 matching 14 bases. Germline CDR1 is DFQATT and CDR2 is SNEGSKA (reference sequence). CDR3 size: 19 residues. The trim removed 3 bases at V and 7 bases at J, leaving 19 bases unmatched. CDR3 region: CSARELSGTSGSVFGTQYF. DNA of the CDR3: TGCAGTGCTAGGGAGTTGTCAGGGACTAGCGGGAGTGTTTTCGGGACCCAGTACTTC.

This clonotype was counted at least ten times. The V call is TRBV20-1, the J call TRBJ2-7, with 9 bases lining up with TRBD2. The J segment lost 7 bases and the V segment lost 0 bases, leaving 10 bases of the junction unmatched. Germline V gene sequence: CDR1 DFQATT, CDR2 SNEGSKA (reference sequence). The CDR3 has 15 residues. The CDR3, as DNA: TGCAGTGCTAGAGAATGGGTTAGCGGGAGTTGGGAGCAGTACTTC. Protein: CSAREWVSGSWEQYF.

In this sample, this clonotype turned up many times. The chain employs TRBV28 and TRBJ1-5, with D unresolved. Per germline, CDR1 MDHEN and CDR2 SYDVKM. The length of the CDR3 is 13 residues. With 4 bases removed from V and 1 base from J, the gap between germline ends came to 5 bases. The CDR3 DNA sequence: TGTGCCAGCAGTTCGGACAGCAATCAGCCCCAGCATTTT. The encoded protein is CASSSDSNQPQHF.

This clonotype was observed many times. CDR3 in amino acids: CASSGGQGKPYGYTF. The CDR3 DNA reads as TGCGCCAGCAGCGGGGGACAGGGTAAGCCCTATGGCTACACCTTC. The rearrangement uses TRBV5-1 and TRBJ1-2; the match to TRBD1 covers 9 bases. The CDR3 loop spans 15 amino acids. In germline, CDR1 is SGHRS, CDR2 YFSETQ. Trimming took 4 bases from V and 4 from J; bases not matched to a gene: 8. The full variable domain, its missing parts supplied by reference TRBV5-1 and TRBJ1-2, is KAGVTQTPRYLIKTRGQQVTLSCSPISGHRSVSWYQQTPGQGLQFLFEYFSETQRNKGNFPGRFSGRQFSNSRSEMNVSTLELGDSALYLCASSGGQGKPYGYTFGSGTRLTVV.

Only a few counts were recorded for this clonotype. The chain has TRBV27 and TRBJ1-1, with D possibly being TRBD1 (5 bases). The CDR3 totals 14 residues. Trimming pared 5 bases from V and 10 bases from J, leaving 20 bases between. Germline V gene sequence: CDR1 MNHEY, CDR2 SMNVEV (reference sequence). As DNA, the CDR3 is TGTGCCAGCAGTAGGGGCAGTACGTTGGGGGTAGCTTTCTTT. Amino acid sequence: CASSRGSTLGVAFF.

A note on this clonotype: A much larger clone lies one base from this, so it may be a read error. The chain is built from TRBV7-2 and TRBJ2-5, with D perhaps TRBD2 (5 bases). This CDR3 is built from 16 residues. Looked up from germline, CDR1 is SGHTA and CDR2 is FQGNSA. The CDR3 DNA is TGTGCCAGCACCCCCTCCCTCGGGATATACGACGAGACCCAGTGCTTC. Its translation: CASTPSLGIYDETQCF.

The chain has TRBV6-5 and TRBJ2-3; TRBD2 aligns across 8 bases. The V segment lost 4 bases and the J segment 2 bases; nucleotides outside the gene matches: 14. The length of the CDR3 is 18 residues. The germline V gene encodes CDR1 MNHEY and CDR2 SVGAGI. CDR3 in DNA: TGTGCCAGCAGTTCCGCCGGTACTAGCGGCCACTACACAGATACGCAGTATTTT. This gives the protein CASSSAGTSGHYTDTQYF.

This clonotype was observed a few times. The V gene is TRBV7-3, the J gene TRBJ1-6; a possible D gene is TRBD1 (5 bases). Germline V gives CDR1 SGHTA, CDR2 FQGTGA. V lost 4 bases and J lost 9, with 13 bases in between. The CDR3 sequence is 14 residues long. CDR3 in amino acids: CASSSGGGGSPLHF. For the CDR3, the DNA is TGTGCCAGCAGCTCTGGGGGGGGGGGTTCACCCCTCCACTTT. Complete variable domain (other parts from reference TRBV7-3 and TRBJ1-6): GAGVSQTPSNKVTEKGKYVELRCDPISGHTALYWYRQSLGQGPEFLIYFQGTGAADDSGLPNDRFFAVRPEGSVSTLKIQRTERGDSAVYLCASSSGGGGSPLHFGNGTRLTVT.

This clonotype was recorded at least ten times. The chain links TRBV20-1 to TRBJ2-7; D is ambiguous. Trimming removed 3 bases at V and 0 bases at J, with 6 bases between. CDR1 is DFQATT, CDR2 SNEGSKA, per germline (reference sequence). There are 12 residues in the CDR3. Written as DNA, the CDR3 is TGCAGTGCTAGCCTAAGCTCCTACGAGCAGTACTTC. Protein sequence: CSASLSSYEQYF.

This clonotype was detected only a few times. A read error is possible here, since a much larger clone lies one base away. The J gene is TRBJ1-1, the V gene TRBV6-4; D perhaps matches TRBD1 (5 bases). The germline CDR1 and CDR2 sequences are MRHNA and SNTAGT. The CDR3 extends over 15 amino acids. The DNA for the CDR3 is TGTGCCAGCAGTTACCTGGGCACCACGGACACTGAAGCTCTCTTT. Its translation: CASSYLGTTDTEALF.

This clonotype was found once. With only one base between it and a far larger clone, this is likely a read error. This rearrangement joins TRBV13 to TRBJ1-2; unclear D gene. The germline CDR1 and CDR2 sequences are PRHDT and FYEKMQ (reference sequence). The CDR3 is 15 residues long. Trimming removed 3 bases from V and 4 bases from J, with 15 bases in between. This chain's CDR3 is CASSFGRLGIYGYTF. The CDR3 bases are TGTGCCAGCAGCTTCGGACGGTTGGGAATCTATGGCTACACCTTC.

This clonotype occurred many times. This chain uses TRBV28 with TRBJ2-5, with 7 positions matching TRBD1. Trimming at V came to 5 bases and at J to 1 base, leaving 4 bases not matched to a gene. Germline CDR1 is MDHEN and CDR2 is SYDVKM. The CDR3 totals 14 residues. CDR3 residues: CASSPRGFQETQYF. CDR3 in DNA: TGTGCCAGCAGTCCCAGGGGGTTCCAAGAGACCCAGTACTTC.

This clonotype was found a few times. The V gene is TRBV25-1, the J gene TRBJ2-5; tentative D call: TRBD2 (6 bases). The germline gives CDR1 MGHDK, CDR2 SYGVNS. The CDR3 loop spans 14 amino acids. V was pared by 6 bases and J by 0 bases, with 11 bases between. CDR3 DNA sequence: TGTGCCAGCAGCACGGGACTCTACCAAGAGACCCAGTACTTC. This gives the protein CASSTGLYQETQYF. The full variable domain, its missing parts supplied by reference TRBV25-1 and TRBJ2-5, is EADIYQTPRYLVIGTGKKITLECSQTMGHDKMYWYQQDPGMELHLIHYSYGVNSTEKGDLSSESTVSRIRTEHFPLTLESARPSHTSQYLCASSTGLYQETQYFGPGTRLLVL.